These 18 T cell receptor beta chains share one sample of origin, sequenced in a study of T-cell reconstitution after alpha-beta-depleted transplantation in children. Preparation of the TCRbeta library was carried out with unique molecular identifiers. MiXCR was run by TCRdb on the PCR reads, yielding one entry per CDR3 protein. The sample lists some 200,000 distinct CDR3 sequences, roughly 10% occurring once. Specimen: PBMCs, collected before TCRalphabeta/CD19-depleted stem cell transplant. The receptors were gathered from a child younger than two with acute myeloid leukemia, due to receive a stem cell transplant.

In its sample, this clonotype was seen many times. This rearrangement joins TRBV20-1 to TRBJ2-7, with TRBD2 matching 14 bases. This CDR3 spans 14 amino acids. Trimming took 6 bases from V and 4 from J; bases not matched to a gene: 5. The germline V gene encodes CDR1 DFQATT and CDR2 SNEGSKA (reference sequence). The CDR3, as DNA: TGCAGTGCAGGGACTAGCGGGAGCTGGTACGAGCAGTACTTC. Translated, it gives CSAGTSGSWYEQYF.

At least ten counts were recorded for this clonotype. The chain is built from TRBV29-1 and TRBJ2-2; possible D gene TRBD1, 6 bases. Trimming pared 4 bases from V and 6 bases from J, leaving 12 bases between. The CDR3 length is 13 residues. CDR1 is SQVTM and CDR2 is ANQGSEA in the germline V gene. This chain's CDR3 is CSVVIQGPGELFF. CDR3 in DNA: TGCAGCGTTGTAATACAGGGCCCCGGGGAGCTGTTTTTT.

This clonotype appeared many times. The CDR3: CASSLERPNTGELFF. CDR3 nucleotide sequence: TGCGCCAGCAGCCTAGAGCGGCCGAACACCGGGGAGCTGTTTTTT. This chain joins TRBV5-1 and TRBJ2-2; weak D call: TRBD2 (5 bases). The CDR3 is made up of 15 amino acids. V lost 4 bases to trimming and J lost 0 bases, with 10 bases between them. Germline CDR1 SGHRS, CDR2 YFSETQ.

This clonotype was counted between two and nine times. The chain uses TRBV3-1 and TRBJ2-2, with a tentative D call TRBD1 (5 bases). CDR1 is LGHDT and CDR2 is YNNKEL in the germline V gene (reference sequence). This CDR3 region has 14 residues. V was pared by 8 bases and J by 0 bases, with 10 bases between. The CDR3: CASVSGSNTGELFF. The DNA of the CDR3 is TGTGCCAGCGTGTCAGGGTCGAACACCGGGGAGCTGTTTTTT.

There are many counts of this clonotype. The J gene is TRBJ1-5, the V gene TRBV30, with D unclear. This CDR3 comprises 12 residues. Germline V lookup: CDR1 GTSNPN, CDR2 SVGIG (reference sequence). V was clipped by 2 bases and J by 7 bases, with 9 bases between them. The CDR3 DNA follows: TGTGCCTGGAGTTTCTCCTTCCAGCCCCAGCATTTT. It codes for CAWSFSFQPQHF.

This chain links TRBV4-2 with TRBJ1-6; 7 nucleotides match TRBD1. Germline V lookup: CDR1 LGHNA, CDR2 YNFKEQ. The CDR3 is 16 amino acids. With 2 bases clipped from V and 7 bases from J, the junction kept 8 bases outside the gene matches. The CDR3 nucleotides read TGTGCCAGCAGCCAAACCTTGGACAGGTTCAATTCACCCCTCCACTTT. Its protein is CASSQTLDRFNSPLHF.

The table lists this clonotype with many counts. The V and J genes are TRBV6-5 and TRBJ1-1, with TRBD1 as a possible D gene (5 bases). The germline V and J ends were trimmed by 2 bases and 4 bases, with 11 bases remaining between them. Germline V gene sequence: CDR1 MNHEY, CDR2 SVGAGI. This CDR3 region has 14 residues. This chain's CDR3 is CASSYLRQITEAFF. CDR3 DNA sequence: TGTGCCAGCAGTTACCTAAGACAGATCACTGAAGCTTTCTTT.

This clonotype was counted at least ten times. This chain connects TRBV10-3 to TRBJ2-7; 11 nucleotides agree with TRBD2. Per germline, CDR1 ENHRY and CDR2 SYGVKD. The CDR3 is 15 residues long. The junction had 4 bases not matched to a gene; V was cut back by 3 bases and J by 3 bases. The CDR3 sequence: CAISDVLAGVYEQYF. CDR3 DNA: TGTGCCATCAGTGATGTACTAGCGGGAGTCTACGAGCAGTACTTC.

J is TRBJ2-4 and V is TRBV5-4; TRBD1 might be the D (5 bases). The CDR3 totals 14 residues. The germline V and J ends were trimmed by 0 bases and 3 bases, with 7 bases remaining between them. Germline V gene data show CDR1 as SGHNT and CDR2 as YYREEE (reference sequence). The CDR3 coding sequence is TGTGCCAGCAGCTTGGCAGGGAACAAAAACATTCAGTACTTC. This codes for CASSLAGNKNIQYF.

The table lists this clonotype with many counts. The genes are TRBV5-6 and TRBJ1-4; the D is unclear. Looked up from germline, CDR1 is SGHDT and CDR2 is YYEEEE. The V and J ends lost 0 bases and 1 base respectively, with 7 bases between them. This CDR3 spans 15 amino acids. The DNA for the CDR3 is TGTGCCAGCAGCTTGGCCGGGGTAACTAATGAAAAACTGTTTTTT. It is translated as CASSLAGVTNEKLFF.

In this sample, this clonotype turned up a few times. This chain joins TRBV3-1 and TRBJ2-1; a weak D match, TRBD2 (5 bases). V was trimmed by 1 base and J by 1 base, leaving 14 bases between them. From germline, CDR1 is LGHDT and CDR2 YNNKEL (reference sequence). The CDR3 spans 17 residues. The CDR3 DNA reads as TGTGCCAGCAGCCAAGTACCCGACGGGGTATCCTACAATGAGCAGTTCTTC. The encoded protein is CASSQVPDGVSYNEQFF.

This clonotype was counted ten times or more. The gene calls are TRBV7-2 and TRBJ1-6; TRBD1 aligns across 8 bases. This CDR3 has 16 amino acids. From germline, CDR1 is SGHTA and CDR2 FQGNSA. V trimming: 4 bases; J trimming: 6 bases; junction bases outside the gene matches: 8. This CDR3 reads CASSSRTGKGNSPLHF. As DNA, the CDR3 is TGTGCCAGCAGCTCCCGGACAGGGAAGGGTAATTCACCCCTCCACTTT. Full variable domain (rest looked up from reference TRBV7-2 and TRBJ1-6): GAGVSQSPSNKVTEKGKDVELRCDPISGHTALYWYRQSLGQGLEFLIYFQGNSAPDKSGLPSDRFSAERTGGSVSTLTIQRTQQEDSAVYLCASSSRTGKGNSPLHFGNGTRLTVT.

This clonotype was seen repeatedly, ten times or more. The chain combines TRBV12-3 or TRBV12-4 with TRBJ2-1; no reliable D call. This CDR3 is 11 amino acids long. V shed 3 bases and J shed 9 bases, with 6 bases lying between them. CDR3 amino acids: CASSFGPEQFF. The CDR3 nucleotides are TGTGCCAGCAGTTTTGGACCTGAGCAGTTCTTC.

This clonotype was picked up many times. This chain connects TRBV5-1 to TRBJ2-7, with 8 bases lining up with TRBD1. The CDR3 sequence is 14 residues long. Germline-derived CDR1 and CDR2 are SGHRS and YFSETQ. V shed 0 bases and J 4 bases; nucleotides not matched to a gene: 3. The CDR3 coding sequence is TGCGCCAGCAGCTTGGAGACAGGGGCATACGAGCAGTACTTC. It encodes CASSLETGAYEQYF.

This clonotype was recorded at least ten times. As DNA, the CDR3 is TGCAGTGCTCCGAACACCCAAATCGGCGGGAGGACTGAGCAGTTCTTC. Its translation is CSAPNTQIGGRTEQFF. V usage is TRBV20-1 and J usage is TRBJ2-1; 8 bases align to TRBD2. The junction had 18 bases not matched to a gene; V was cut back by 5 bases and J by 9 bases. Germline V gene lookup returns CDR1 DFQATT and CDR2 SNEGSKA (reference sequence). This CDR3 comprises 16 residues.

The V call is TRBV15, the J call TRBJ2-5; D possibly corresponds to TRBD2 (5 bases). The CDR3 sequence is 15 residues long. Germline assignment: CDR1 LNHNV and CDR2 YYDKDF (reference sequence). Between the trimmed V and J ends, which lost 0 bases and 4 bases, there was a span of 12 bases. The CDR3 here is CATSREGSGTETQYF. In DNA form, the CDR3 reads TGTGCCACCAGCAGAGAAGGGAGCGGAACAGAGACCCAGTACTTC.

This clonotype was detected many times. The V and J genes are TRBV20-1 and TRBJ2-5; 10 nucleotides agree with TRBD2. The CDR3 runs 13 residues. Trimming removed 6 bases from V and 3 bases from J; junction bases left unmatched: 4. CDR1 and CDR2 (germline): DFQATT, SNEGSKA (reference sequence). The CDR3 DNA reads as TGCAGTGCCCCACTAGCGGGAAAAGAGACCCAGTACTTC. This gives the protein CSAPLAGKETQYF.

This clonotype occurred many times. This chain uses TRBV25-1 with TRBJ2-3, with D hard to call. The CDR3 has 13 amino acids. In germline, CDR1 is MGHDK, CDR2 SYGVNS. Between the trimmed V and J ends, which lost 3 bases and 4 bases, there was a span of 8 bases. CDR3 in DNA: TGTGCCAGCAGTGAGGGCTCATCAGATACGCAGTATTTT. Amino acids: CASSEGSSDTQYF.